The entry below gives a single T cell receptor (beta chain) sequence along with its context. Its antigen is unknown. J lost 2 bases, V lost 7 bases, and 7 bases had no gene match. The CDR3 spans 15 residues. Germline V CDR1 and CDR2: LGHDT, YNNKEL (reference sequence). The data derive from a study of neurological immune-mediated disorders. Overall study results and limits: HTLV-1-associated myelopathy displayed the greatest TCR clonal expansion, and multiple sclerosis exhibited the smallest, lower than that of healthy controls.

2 million unsorted PBMCs were stored in RNAlater at -80 °C before RNA extraction. The cDNA was generated through 5'RACE incorporating 10-nucleotide random UMIs. TCRdb fed the 5' RACE reads into MiXCR, producing one record per CDR3 protein. The data contain approximately 20,000 distinct CDR3 sequences, over 25% of them singletons. This sequence was found in a man aged 50-60 years with HTLV-1-associated myelopathy (HAM/TSP). V and J are TRBV3-1 and TRBJ2-3; 9 bases are a match to TRBD2. The specimen was PBMCs. Here the CDR3 DNA reads TGTGCCAGCACAAGGGGACTAGCTTACACAGATACGCAGTATTTT. Protein: CASTRGLAYTDTQYF.